The rows below give T cell receptor beta chains drawn from one sample of a study of vaccination effects on CD4 cells after COVID-19. Profiling relied on immunoSEQ multiplex PCR, and the TCRdb table lists in-frame clones only, not all of them. The sample has more than 20,000 clones; over 60% are singletons. These receptors' targets are unknown. The sample here was CD4+ T cells from PBMCs cultured with HCoV-NL63 spike peptides, taken before COVID-19 vaccination. These receptors all come from a human donor who received a COVID-19 vaccine. Each CDR3 is given with its conserved first and last residue. D genes are given only for firm matches. The size entry is marked missing in some rows and otherwise reads once, few, many or a size class.

size	J	D	V	DNA	CDR3
-	TRBJ2-4	-	TRBV19	TGTGCCAGTAGCAGTCCCCGGACAGAAAAACTAGCCAAAAACATTCAGTACTTC	CASSSPRTEKLAKNIQYF
few	TRBJ1-5	TRBD1	TRBV18	TGTGCCAGCTCAGAACAGGGGGCCGGACAGCCCCAGCATTTT	CASSEQGAGQPQHF
-	TRBJ2-7	TRBD2	TRBV4-1	TGCGCCAGCAGCCAATTAACTAGCGGGACCCCCTACGAGCAGTACTTC	CASSQLTSGTPYEQYF
-	TRBJ1-2	-	TRBV3-1/TRBV3-2	TGTGCCAGCAGCCAGTACGGGGGTGCTAACTATGGCTACACCTTC	CASSQYGGANYGYTF
-	TRBJ1-2	-	TRBV29-1	TGCAGCGTTGAAAAGGGGGTTGGCCTCTATGGCTACACCTTC	CSVEKGVGLYGYTF
-	TRBJ2-1	-	TRBV11-2	TGTGCCAGCAGCTTAGGGGGATGGGGGGCTACTTACAATGAGCAGTTCTTC	CASSLGGWGATYNEQFF
-	TRBJ2-6	-	TRBV6-4	TGTGCCAGCAGTGACAGGGCTGGGGCCAACGTCCTGACTTTC	CASSDRAGANVLTF
-	TRBJ1-1	-	TRBV12-3/TRBV12-4	TGTGCCAGCAGTTTAGGCAGGAGGGCTGAAGCTTTCTTT	CASSLGRRAEAFF
-	TRBJ2-5	-	TRBV5-5	TGTGCCAGCAGCTTTCTCGTCGGCGGGGCGGCAGAGACCCAGTACTTC	CASSFLVGGAAETQYF
-	TRBJ2-5	TRBD2	TRBV28	TGTGCCAGCTGGACTAGCGCGAGGGAGACCCAGTACTTC	CASWTSARETQYF
once	TRBJ2-2	-	TRBV6-4	TGTGCCAGCAGTGACTACACCGGGGAGCTGTTTTTT	CASSDYTGELFF
-	TRBJ1-1	-	TRBV29-1	TGCAGCGTTGACAGATACAACCAAGGTGGCACTGAAGCTTTCTTT	CSVDRYNQGGTEAFF
-	TRBJ2-4	-	TRBV27	TGTGCCAGCAGTTTATCGGGAGGAGTAAACATTCAGTACTTC	CASSLSGGVNIQYF
once	TRBJ1-1	-	TRBV2	TGTGCCAGCAGTGGAGAGGGGGGGACTGAAGCTTTCTTT	CASSGEGGTEAFF